Included here is one T cell receptor (beta chain) sequence, with context. It lacks a known antigen. No much larger clonotype is one base removed from it; base qualities were not supplied. TCRbeta CDR3 regions were amplified from genomic DNA by means of the immunoSEQ Assay, a bias-controlled multiplex PCR. In the authors' own workflow: Nucleated cell counts per sample were estimated from amplification of reference gene primers within the assay. Sequence reads were collapsed and filtered to measure the absolute abundance of every unique TCRbeta CDR3 rearrangement. For each sample, productive Simpson clonality was calculated as the square root of Simpson's diversity index across productive rearrangements. This is the immuneACCESS table as TCRdb keeps it, with only in-frame sequences that have V and J called. A part of the clones is gone; compared with another copy, unresolved V genes explain less than half, and the rest is unexplained. V, J and clone size reflect that table, while D and trimming were determined from the DNA. The sample yields some 300,000 clones; about 91% were counted once. Of the sample, roughly 7% falls within the top ten clones.

This sample was taken from a study of blood T cell repertoires in COVID-19 (dated by TCRdb to the early 2020s). Regarding the research as a whole: Samples from collaborators originated in the United States, Italy and Spain and spanned both the acute and convalescent phases of COVID-19. The material from the prospective study consisted of cDNA or gDNA derived from T cells, B-cell-depleted T cells, or PBMCs. Subjects who had been exposed to COVID-19, were actively infected with it, or had recovered from it provided the deeply sampled blood TCRbeta repertoires that made up the dataset. The repertoires were released in a freely available public database intended as a resource for research on the immune response to SARS-CoV-2. Samples came from the ongoing ImmuneRACE study (first 160 participants) plus 1,254 subjects from 6 global collaborators. Nearly every sample came with metadata listing a de-identified subject ID, COVID-19 status, age in years and sex. HLA class I and class II types, where available, came from metadata supplied by the sample provider rather than from assay-based typing.

What the study reported, not specific to this receptor: The amount of clinical and demographic metadata varied by source and participant and was provided uncurated.

Samples from volunteer blood donors who had recovered from COVID-19 were contributed by a second Seattle source. The collaborating institutions used their own protocols to collect whole blood in K2EDTA tubes. For TCRbeta analysis, collaborators shipped samples as frozen whole blood, isolated PBMCs, or DNA extracted from either of those sample types. The sequenced sample consisted of peripheral blood. The TCR sequence derives from a young woman who had recovered from COVID-19.

The nucleotide sequence is TGTGCCAGCTCAAGCCGCCCTAGCGGATCCTACGAGCAGTACTTC. It is translated as CASSSRPSGSYEQYF. The rearranged chain carries TRBV18 and TRBJ2-7, with TRBD2 matching 7 junction bases. Here V drops 5 bases and J drops 1 base, and the junction holds 8 bases not matched to any gene. The CDR3, from cysteine to phenylalanine, totals 15 residues. Only CDR3 DNA remains: 45 bases, in frame from the first base. Via the germline V gene, CDR1 is KGHSH and CDR2 LQKENI.